The 27 T cell receptor beta chains below were found in one sample sequenced in a study of cytomegalovirus exposure and HLA in healthy donors. PCR employed 60 Vbeta and 13 Jbeta primers. The assay was immunoSEQ multiplex PCR, and TCRdb's table has in-frame clones only and misses some. The sample yields about 160,000 clones, around 80% seen once. The sample consisted of PBMCs. These receptors were taken from a male donor in good health and CMV-seropositive.

In nucleotides, the CDR3 is TGTGCCACCTCTAGCGGGATCAACGAGCAGTACTTC. It codes for CATSSGINEQYF. This chain joins TRBV19 and TRBJ2-5; 9 nucleotides align to TRBD2. The J call may not be correct, given that the DNA end is closer to TRBJ2-7. There are 12 residues in the CDR3. From germline, CDR1 is LNHDA and CDR2 SQIVND (reference sequence).

The gene calls are TRBV5-1 and TRBJ2-4; D remains ambiguous. CDR1 is SGHRS and CDR2 is YFSETQ in the germline V gene. V was pared by 0 bases and J by 6 bases, with 13 bases between. The CDR3 totals 15 residues. The CDR3 DNA reads as TGCGCCAGCAGCTTGGGGGCCGTGCTCGGAAACATTCAGTACTTC. It encodes CASSLGAVLGNIQYF.

The CDR3 loop is CASSPLKRDTYEQYF. CDR3 coding DNA: TGTGCCAGCAGCCCCCTTAAGAGGGACACCTACGAGCAGTACTTC. V is TRBV11-3 and J is TRBJ2-7, with a tentative D call TRBD1 (6 bases). This CDR3 has 15 amino acids. V shed 5 bases and J shed 2 bases, with 16 bases lying between them. CDR1 SGHNT and CDR2 YENEEA come from the germline V gene.

V is TRBV27 and J is TRBJ2-7; D perhaps matches TRBD1 (5 bases). The CDR3 has 13 amino acids. V was cut by 6 bases and J by 4 bases, with 13 bases left in between. Germline values: CDR1 MNHEY, CDR2 SMNVEV (reference sequence). This chain's CDR3 is CASRGRVLYEQYF. CDR3 DNA: TGTGCCAGCAGGGGCAGGGTCTTGTACGAGCAGTACTTC.

This rearrangement joins TRBV5-1 to TRBJ2-5; 8 bases fit TRBD2. In germline, CDR1 is SGHRS, CDR2 YFSETQ. The CDR3 totals 14 residues. The trim removed 5 bases at V and 1 base at J, leaving 4 bases unmatched. The CDR3: CASRSGGAQETQYF. The CDR3 bases are TGCGCCAGCAGGAGCGGGGGAGCCCAAGAGACCCAGTACTTC. The full variable domain, its missing parts supplied by reference TRBV5-1 and TRBJ2-5, is KAGVTQTPRYLIKTRGQQVTLSCSPISGHRSVSWYQQTPGQGLQFLFEYFSETQRNKGNFPGRFSGRQFSNSRSEMNVSTLELGDSALYLCASRSGGAQETQYFGPGTRLLVL.

The rearrangement joins TRBV18 to TRBJ1-1; D is uncertain. Germline CDR1 and CDR2: KGHSH and LQKENI. V was clipped by 3 bases and J by 3 bases, with 8 bases between them. The CDR3 is 13 amino acids. For the CDR3, the DNA is TGTGCCAGCTCACCTTCCCGGGACACTGAAGCTTTCTTT. Protein sequence: CASSPSRDTEAFF.

The chain uses TRBV28 and TRBJ1-1; D gene uncertain. Germline lookup yields CDR1 MDHEN and CDR2 SYDVKM. Between the trimmed V and J ends, which lost 4 bases and 13 bases, there was a span of 22 bases. The CDR3 contains 14 residues. The CDR3 nucleotides are TGTGCCAGCAGTTATGCCGCGCGGGTCCGCGGTGTTTTCTTT. Amino acids: CASSYAARVRGVFF.

The V call is TRBV7-6, the J call TRBJ2-1, with TRBD2 identical over 9 bases. The CDR3 has 17 amino acids. Germline V gene sequence: CDR1 SGHVS, CDR2 FNYEAQ. The J segment lost 0 bases and the V segment lost 5 bases, leaving 8 bases of the junction unmatched. The CDR3 sequence is CASSPETSGSSYNEQFF. The DNA for the CDR3 is TGTGCCAGCAGCCCGGAGACTAGCGGTAGCTCCTACAATGAGCAGTTCTTC.

A word on this clone: Other nucleotide sequences in the sample specify the same CDR3. V and J are TRBV5-1 and TRBJ2-1, with 7 bases aligning to TRBD2. V lost 4 bases and J lost 10; bases outside the gene matches: 14. This CDR3 region has 15 residues. The germline gives CDR1 SGHRS, CDR2 YFSETQ. This chain's CDR3 is CASSPGLAGEEEQFF. CDR3 nucleotides: TGCGCCAGCAGCCCCGGACTGGCGGGAGAGGAGGAGCAGTTCTTC.

The chain carries TRBV5-1 and TRBJ2-3; D possibly corresponds to TRBD2 (6 bases). CDR3 length: 15 amino acids. Germline V gives CDR1 SGHRS, CDR2 YFSETQ. V lost 4 bases to trimming and J lost 2 bases, with 14 bases between them. CDR3 sequence (DNA): TGCGCCAGCAGCGGAGGGACCGACGACACAGATACGCAGTATTTT. It encodes CASSGGTDDTDTQYF.

This chain links TRBV7-6 with TRBJ2-2; TRBD1 matches at 8 bases. In germline, CDR1 is SGHVS, CDR2 FNYEAQ. CDR3 length: 15 amino acids. V shed 3 bases and J 2 bases; nucleotides not matched to a gene: 2. This CDR3 is CASSLTGANTGELFF. The CDR3 nucleotides read TGTGCCAGCAGCTTGACAGGGGCCAACACCGGGGAGCTGTTTTTT.

This clone appeared once. The genes are TRBV7-6 and TRBJ2-3, with D hard to call. Germline V gene data show CDR1 as SGHVS and CDR2 as FNYEAQ. V was shortened by 4 bases and J by 6 bases, with 8 bases between the two germline ends. CDR3 length: 12 residues. The CDR3 DNA is TGTGCCAGCAGCTCACCTGCGGATACGCAGTATTTT. It encodes CASSSPADTQYF.

The rearrangement uses TRBV28 and TRBJ1-1; 7 nucleotides agree with TRBD1. The V segment lost 4 bases and the J segment 3 bases; nucleotides outside the gene matches: 8. This CDR3 is built from 15 residues. Germline loops: CDR1 MDHEN, CDR2 SYDVKM. CDR3 bases: TGTGCCAGCAGTTCCCCAGGGGGAAGGTACACTGAAGCTTTCTTT. Translating gives CASSSPGGRYTEAFF. The entire variable domain, with the rest obtained from reference TRBV28 and TRBJ1-1, is as follows: DVKVTQSSRYLVKRTGEKVFLECVQDMDHENMFWYRQDPGLGLRLIYFSYDVKMKEKGDIPEGYSVSREKKERFSLILESASTNQTSMYLCASSSPGGRYTEAFFGQGTRLTVV.

This clone was found a few times. J is TRBJ1-2 and V is TRBV6-5; 8 bases map to TRBD1. J gave up 8 bases and V 6 bases, and 11 bases lay outside the gene matches. The CDR3 spans 14 residues. Per germline, CDR1 MNHEY and CDR2 SVGAGI. CDR3 DNA sequence: TGTGCCAGCAGCGCCTCCAGGGGGCGTCAAGGCTACACCTTC. Translation gives CASSASRGRQGYTF.

Concerning this clone: A junction boundary mismatches the germline segment, possibly from a read error. The V call is TRBV7-9, the J call TRBJ2-7, with 12 bases fitting TRBD2. The CDR3 totals 15 residues. Germline values: CDR1 SEHNR, CDR2 FQNEAQ (reference sequence). DNA of the CDR3: TGTTCCAGCAGCCCTGGACTAGCGGGATCGTACGAGCAGTACTTC. It yields the protein CSSSPGLAGSYEQYF.

The V gene is TRBV11-3, the J gene TRBJ2-7; 9 bases fit TRBD1. The CDR3 totals 14 residues. V trimming: 2 bases; J trimming: 3 bases; junction bases outside the gene matches: 2. Germline V lookup: CDR1 SGHNT, CDR2 YENEEA. The CDR3 protein is CASSLRTGDYEQYF. The CDR3 DNA reads TGTGCCAGCAGCTTAAGGACAGGGGACTACGAGCAGTACTTC.

This chain joins TRBV5-1 and TRBJ2-1; 8 bases are a match to TRBD2. Germline CDR1 is SGHRS and CDR2 is YFSETQ. Trimming cost V 2 bases and J 7 bases; bases outside gene matches: 5. CDR3 size: 14 residues. The CDR3 spells CASSFPGRVNEQFF. For the CDR3, the DNA is TGCGCCAGCAGCTTCCCCGGGAGGGTTAATGAGCAGTTCTTC. Filled out from reference TRBV5-1 and TRBJ2-1, the complete variable domain reads KAGVTQTPRYLIKTRGQQVTLSCSPISGHRSVSWYQQTPGQGLQFLFEYFSETQRNKGNFPGRFSGRQFSNSRSEMNVSTLELGDSALYLCASSFPGRVNEQFFGPGTRLTVL.

In its sample, this clone was seen once. The chain links TRBV30 to TRBJ1-2; a weak D match, TRBD1 (5 bases). The germline gives CDR1 GTSNPN, CDR2 SVGIG (reference sequence). The CDR3 is 12 residues long. V lost 6 bases and J lost 6, with 14 bases in between. The CDR3 bases are TGTGCCTGCGAAAGGGGTCAACATGGCTACACCTTC. It yields the protein CACERGQHGYTF.

This chain joins TRBV7-2 and TRBJ2-1; the match to TRBD2 covers 8 bases. From germline, CDR1 is SGHTA and CDR2 FQGNSA. J lost 2 bases, V lost 3 bases, and 6 bases had no gene match. This CDR3 comprises 16 residues. The CDR3 region is CASSFSGGRTYNEQFF. The CDR3 DNA is TGTGCCAGCAGCTTCTCCGGCGGGAGGACCTACAATGAGCAGTTCTTC.

The chain uses TRBV5-4 and TRBJ2-3; 7 nucleotides agree with TRBD2. The junction had 6 bases not matched to a gene; V was cut back by 5 bases and J by 6 bases. Germline CDR1 and CDR2: SGHNT and YYREEE (reference sequence). The CDR3 has 13 amino acids. The CDR3 is CASRPELADTQYF. The CDR3 DNA is TGTGCCAGCAGACCAGAACTAGCGGATACGCAGTATTTT.

The rearrangement joins TRBV11-2 to TRBJ1-1, with 7 bases identical to TRBD1. CDR3 size: 12 residues. V gave up 3 bases and J gave up 11 bases; unmatched junction bases: 6. Germline assignment: CDR1 SGHAT and CDR2 FQNNGV. The CDR3: CASSFGQATAFF. In nucleotides, the CDR3 is TGTGCCAGCAGCTTTGGACAGGCGACGGCTTTCTTT.

This clone came up a few times. J is TRBJ2-2 and V is TRBV21-1; TRBD2 was called by the table and not checked on the DNA. TRBV21-1 is a pseudogene segment. This CDR3 comprises 17 residues. The CDR3 DNA is TGTGCCAGCAGCACCGATTCGAGGGAGGGCGGTACCGGGGAGCTGTTTTTT. As protein: CASSTDSREGGTGELFF.

The gene calls are TRBV18 and TRBJ2-7; maybe TRBD1 (6 bases). The CDR3 has 16 amino acids. CDR1 and CDR2 (germline): KGHSH, LQKENI. V lost 8 bases, J lost 1 base, and 21 bases lay in between. The CDR3 loop reads CASTTSYRDKSYEQYF. The CDR3 DNA follows: TGTGCCAGCACCACTTCCTACCGGGACAAGTCCTACGAGCAGTACTTC.

A remark on this clone: At one end the junction does not follow the germline gene, possibly because of a read error. The rearrangement uses TRBV7-9 and TRBJ1-2; TRBD1 aligns across 7 bases. CDR1 and CDR2 from the germline V gene are SEHNR and FQNEAQ (reference sequence). The CDR3 totals 16 residues. CDR3 nucleotides: TGTTCCAGCAGCTTCGAGGGCCTACCCAGGGGGTATGGCTACACCTTC. Protein product: CSSSFEGLPRGYGYTF.

The chain combines TRBV5-1 with TRBJ2-5, with D tentatively TRBD2 (6 bases). Germline CDR1 SGHRS, CDR2 YFSETQ. Trimming cost V 0 bases and J 4 bases, with 13 bases left between them. The CDR3 runs 15 residues. In nucleotides, the CDR3 is TGCGCCAGCAGCTTGGCCCGGGGGAATGGAGAGACCCAGTACTTC. It specifies CASSLARGNGETQYF. Drawing the rest from reference TRBV5-1 and TRBJ2-5, the complete variable domain is KAGVTQTPRYLIKTRGQQVTLSCSPISGHRSVSWYQQTPGQGLQFLFEYFSETQRNKGNFPGRFSGRQFSNSRSEMNVSTLELGDSALYLCASSLARGNGETQYFGPGTRLLVL.

This rearrangement joins TRBV28 to TRBJ2-3; weak D call: TRBD2 (5 bases). Trimming stripped 4 bases from V and 1 base from J, with 9 bases between. Germline-derived CDR1 and CDR2 are MDHEN and SYDVKM. This CDR3 region has 14 residues. In DNA form, the CDR3 reads TGTGCCAGCAGTTCGGAGGTGGGCACAGATACGCAGTATTTT. Translating it yields CASSSEVGTDTQYF.

The chain joins TRBV2 to TRBJ2-1; 11 bases match TRBD2. The CDR3 spans 15 residues. V dropped 6 bases and J dropped 4; count of bases not matched to a gene: 5. Per the germline V gene, CDR1 is SNHLY and CDR2 is FYNNEI. The DNA for the CDR3 is TGTGCCAGCAGCCCGGGACTAGCGGTGTACAATGAGCAGTTCTTC. Protein: CASSPGLAVYNEQFF.